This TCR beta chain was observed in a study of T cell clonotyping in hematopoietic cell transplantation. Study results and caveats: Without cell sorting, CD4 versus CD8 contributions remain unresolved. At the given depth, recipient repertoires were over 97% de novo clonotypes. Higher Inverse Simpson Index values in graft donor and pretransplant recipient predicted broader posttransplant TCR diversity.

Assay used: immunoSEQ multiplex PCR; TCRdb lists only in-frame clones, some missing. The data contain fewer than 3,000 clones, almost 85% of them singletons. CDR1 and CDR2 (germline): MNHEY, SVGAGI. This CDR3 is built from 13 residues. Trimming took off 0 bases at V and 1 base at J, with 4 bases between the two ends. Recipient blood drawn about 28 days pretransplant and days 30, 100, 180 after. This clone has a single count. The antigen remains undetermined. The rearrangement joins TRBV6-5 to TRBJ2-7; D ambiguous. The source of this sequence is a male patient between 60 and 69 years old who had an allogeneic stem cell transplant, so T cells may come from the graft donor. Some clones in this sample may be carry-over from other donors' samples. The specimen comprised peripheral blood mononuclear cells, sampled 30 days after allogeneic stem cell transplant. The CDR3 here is CASSYSRSYEQYF. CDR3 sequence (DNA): TGTGCCAGCAGTTACTCCAGGTCCTACGAGCAGTACTTC.